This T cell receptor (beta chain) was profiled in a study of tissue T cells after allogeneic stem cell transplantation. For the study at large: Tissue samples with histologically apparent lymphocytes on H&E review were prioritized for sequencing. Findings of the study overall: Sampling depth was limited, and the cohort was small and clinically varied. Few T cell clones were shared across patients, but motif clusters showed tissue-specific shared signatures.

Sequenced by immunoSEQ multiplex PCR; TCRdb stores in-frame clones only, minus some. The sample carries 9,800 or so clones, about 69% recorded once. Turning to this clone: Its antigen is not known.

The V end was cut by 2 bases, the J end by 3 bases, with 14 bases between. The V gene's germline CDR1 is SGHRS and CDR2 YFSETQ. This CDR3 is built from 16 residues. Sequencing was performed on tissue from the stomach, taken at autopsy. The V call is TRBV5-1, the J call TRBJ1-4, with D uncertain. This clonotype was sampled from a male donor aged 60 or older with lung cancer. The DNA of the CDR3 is TGCGCCAGCAGCTTCGGGCAGCCGTCCGCTAATGAAAAACTGTTTTTT. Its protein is CASSFGQPSANEKLFF.